What follows describes a single TCR beta chain. Here immunoSEQ multiplex PCR was the method, and the copy in TCRdb shows in-frame clones only, minus some. The sample records roughly 240,000 clones, about nine tenths being singletons. This specimen comes from a study of blood T cell repertoires in COVID-19. Which cohort a participant joined came from the clinical history participants gave. The sequencing input was PBMCs or T cells enriched from blood (not recorded which). The source of this sequence is a middle-aged woman with acute COVID-19.

The CDR3 reads CASSLGGPTDTQYF. As DNA, the CDR3 is TGTGCCAGCAGCTTAGGGGGCCCCACAGATACGCAGTATTTT. V usage is TRBV11-2 and J usage is TRBJ2-3, with D possibly matching TRBD1 (5 bases). Germline values: CDR1 SGHAT, CDR2 FQNNGV. The CDR3 is made up of 14 amino acids. Trimming shortened V by 1 base and J by 2 bases, and 7 bases separated the two germline ends.